The 19 T cell receptor beta chains below come from one sample, sequenced in a study of blood T cell repertoires in COVID-19. Here immunoSEQ multiplex PCR was the method, and the copy in TCRdb shows in-frame clones only, minus some. The repertoire holds about 270,000 clones, with roughly 86% as singletons. Sample: PBMCs or T cells enriched from blood (not recorded which). The receptors here all came from a woman younger than 30 who had recovered from COVID-19.

This clone showed up just a few times. The V call is TRBV11-2, the J call TRBJ1-3, with TRBD1 matching 8 bases. V dropped 4 bases and J dropped 4; count of bases not matched to a gene: 6. The CDR3 loop spans 15 amino acids. The germline gives CDR1 SGHAT, CDR2 FQNNGV. Written as DNA, the CDR3 is TGTGCCAGCAGCTCAAACAGGGGGAGAGGAAACACCATATATTTT. Translating gives CASSSNRGRGNTIYF.

This chain uses TRBV5-1 with TRBJ2-5; a weak D match, TRBD1 (5 bases). CDR3 length: 15 residues. The V and J ends lost 3 bases and 5 bases respectively, with 17 bases between them. Germline V CDR1 and CDR2: SGHRS, YFSETQ. In DNA, the CDR3 is TGCGCCAGCAGCTCTACCGACAGCCGAAGGGAGACCCAGTACTTC. As protein: CASSSTDSRRETQYF. The full variable domain, in which reference TRBV5-1 and TRBJ2-5 provide the parts outside the CDR3, is KAGVTQTPRYLIKTRGQQVTLSCSPISGHRSVSWYQQTPGQGLQFLFEYFSETQRNKGNFPGRFSGRQFSNSRSEMNVSTLELGDSALYLCASSSTDSRRETQYFGPGTRLLVL.

This sequence joins TRBV7-2 and TRBJ1-2; D gene unclear. Germline CDR1 SGHTA, CDR2 FQGNSA. Trimming took off 1 base at V and 4 bases at J, with 10 bases between the two ends. The CDR3 totals 14 residues. CDR3 DNA: TGTGCCAGCAGCTTAGGCGGCACCGCCTATGGCTACACCTTC. Its translation: CASSLGGTAYGYTF.

V usage is TRBV9 and J usage is TRBJ1-5; D possibly corresponds to TRBD1 (5 bases). Trimming shortened V by 2 bases and J by 3 bases, and 9 bases separated the two germline ends. Germline loops: CDR1 SGDLS, CDR2 YYNGEE. The CDR3 contains 14 residues. The CDR3 sequence is CASSVGTDNQPQHF. In DNA form, the CDR3 reads TGTGCCAGCAGCGTGGGGACTGACAATCAGCCCCAGCATTTT.

V and J are TRBV10-3 and TRBJ1-5, with a weak D call TRBD1 (6 bases). V was trimmed by 5 bases and J by 10 bases, leaving 12 bases between them. Germline V gene sequence: CDR1 ENHRY, CDR2 SYGVKD. This CDR3 is 12 amino acids long. The CDR3 DNA sequence: TGTGCCATCAGTCCGAAAGGGACACCCCAGCATTTT. This translates into CAISPKGTPQHF.

The J gene is TRBJ2-7, the V gene TRBV15; D is ambiguous. CDR1 LNHNV and CDR2 YYDKDF come from the germline V gene (reference sequence). The CDR3 consists of 14 residues. Deletions cut 0 bases from V and 0 bases from J, with 6 bases between. The CDR3 is CATSRESLSYEQYF. In DNA, the CDR3 is TGTGCCACCAGCAGAGAATCACTCTCCTACGAGCAGTACTTC. Variable domain in full (rest from reference TRBV15 and TRBJ2-7): DAMVIQNPRYQVTQFGKPVTLSCSQTLNHNVMYWYQQKSSQAPKLLFHYYDKDFNNEADTPDNFQSRRPNTSFCFLDIRSPGLGDTAMYLCATSRESLSYEQYFGPGTRLTVT.

The V call is TRBV28, the J call TRBJ2-5, with a possible D match to TRBD1 (5 bases). This CDR3 region has 14 residues. Germline CDR1 and CDR2: MDHEN and SYDVKM. V lost 2 bases to trimming and J lost 5 bases, with 12 bases between them. CDR3 bases: TGTGCCAGCAGTTTAACAGGTAGTCCGGAGACCCAGTACTTC. Its translation is CASSLTGSPETQYF.

The gene calls are TRBV19 and TRBJ1-5; the match to TRBD1 covers 7 bases. Trimming took 6 bases from V and 4 from J; bases not matched to a gene: 3. Germline-derived CDR1 and CDR2 are LNHDA and SQIVND (reference sequence). This CDR3 contains 13 residues. The CDR3 is CASSGTDNQPQHF. CDR3 nucleotides: TGTGCCAGTAGCGGGACAGATAATCAGCCCCAGCATTTT. Filled out from reference TRBV19 and TRBJ1-5, the complete variable domain reads DGGITQSPKYLFRKEGQNVTLSCEQNLNHDAMYWYRQDPGQGLRLIYYSQIVNDFQKGDIAEGYSVSREKKESFPLTVTSAQKNPTAFYLCASSGTDNQPQHFGDGTRLSIL.

V gene TRBV7-9 combines with J gene TRBJ1-1; D ambiguous. The CDR3 runs 12 residues. From germline, CDR1 is SEHNR and CDR2 FQNEAQ (reference sequence). V lost 8 bases and J 6 bases, leaving 13 bases between the germline ends. For the CDR3, the DNA is TGTGCCAGCCGGGGAGGAGGCCCTGAAGCTTTCTTT. It yields the protein CASRGGGPEAFF.

This chain connects TRBV2 to TRBJ1-4, with D perhaps TRBD1 (6 bases). Between the trimmed V and J ends, which lost 6 bases and 7 bases, there was a span of 9 bases. Germline V gene data show CDR1 as SNHLY and CDR2 as FYNNEI. The CDR3 totals 12 residues. The CDR3 loop reads CASSRGGEKLFF. The DNA of the CDR3 is TGTGCCAGCAGCAGGGGTGGTGAAAAACTGTTTTTT.

This clone showed up just a few times. The gene calls are TRBV29-1 and TRBJ1-1; maybe TRBD1 (6 bases). The CDR3 has 13 amino acids. Germline CDR1 is SQVTM and CDR2 is ANQGSEA. The V and J ends lost 6 bases and 3 bases respectively, with 14 bases between them. DNA for the CDR3: TGCAGCGTCGGTAGACAGGTGGACACTGAAGCTTTCTTT. Residues: CSVGRQVDTEAFF.

The chain combines TRBV19 with TRBJ1-6; D is possibly TRBD1 (6 bases). The germline V gene encodes CDR1 LNHDA and CDR2 SQIVND (reference sequence). Trimming left V 11 bases short and J 9 bases short, with 17 bases between. There are 13 residues in the CDR3. CDR3 in amino acids: CAGGPGGRSPLHF. The CDR3 region has the DNA TGTGCCGGAGGGCCGGGGGGCCGTTCACCCCTCCACTTT.

This clone was observed once. The chain links TRBV15 to TRBJ1-1; D is perhaps TRBD1 (5 bases). CDR1 is LNHNV and CDR2 is YYDKDF in the germline V gene (reference sequence). Trimming shortened V by 3 bases and J by 0 bases, and 8 bases separated the two germline ends. The CDR3 sequence is 14 residues long. The CDR3 loop is CATSSRDLNTEAFF. CDR3 nucleotides: TGTGCCACCAGCAGCCGGGACTTGAACACTGAAGCTTTCTTT.

This chain links TRBV13 with TRBJ2-7; 9 nucleotides agree with TRBD1. Trimming took 10 bases from V and 0 from J; bases not matched to a gene: 7. Germline CDR1 reads PRHDT; CDR2 reads FYEKMQ (reference sequence). This CDR3 region has 14 residues. In nucleotides, the CDR3 is TGTGCCACCGTAAAGACAGGGGGCTCCTACGAGCAGTACTTC. Its protein is CATVKTGGSYEQYF.

The chain uses TRBV6-2 or TRBV6-3 and TRBJ2-5, with 7 bases matching TRBD2. This CDR3 has 16 residues. The V gene end was trimmed by 4 bases and the J gene end by 6 bases; junction bases not matched to a gene: 14. Germline-derived CDR1 and CDR2 are MNHEY and SVGEGT. The CDR3 protein is CASSSQAGLLLKTQYF. CDR3 coding DNA: TGTGCCAGCAGTTCCCAAGCGGGGCTCCTCCTTAAGACCCAGTACTTC.

The CDR3 DNA reads TGTGCCAGCAGCAGTGACAGGGGTGAGACCCAGTACTTC. This codes for CASSSDRGETQYF. The rearrangement joins TRBV6-6 to TRBJ2-5, with 8 nucleotides matching TRBD1. Germline CDR1 and CDR2: MNHNY and SVGAGI (reference sequence). Unmatched junction bases numbered 5, after V lost 6 bases and J lost 5 bases. CDR3 length: 13 amino acids.

V usage is TRBV9 and J usage is TRBJ2-7, with 7 bases aligning to TRBD2. V shed 4 bases and J 4 bases; nucleotides not matched to a gene: 11. The germline CDR1 and CDR2 sequences are SGDLS and YYNGEE. The CDR3 sequence is 15 residues long. The CDR3 sequence: CASSLTGTTGYEQYF. CDR3 sequence (DNA): TGTGCCAGCAGCTTAACCGGGACTACGGGGTACGAGCAGTACTTC.

This sequence joins TRBV4-3 and TRBJ2-3; D is perhaps TRBD2 (6 bases). The V gene's germline CDR1 is LGHNA and CDR2 YSLEER. The length of the CDR3 is 15 residues. With 1 base removed from V and 4 bases from J, the gap between germline ends came to 12 bases. The CDR3 nucleotides read TGCGCCAGCAGCCAAGGTTCTAGGAGGGCAGATACGCAGTATTTT. Encoded protein: CASSQGSRRADTQYF.

This clone was detected ten times or more. This chain connects TRBV6-4 to TRBJ2-3, with a weak D call TRBD2 (5 bases). The CDR3 has 15 amino acids. Trimming shortened V by 2 bases and J by 4 bases, and 13 bases separated the two germline ends. Germline V gene sequence: CDR1 MRHNA, CDR2 SNTAGT. The CDR3 region is CASSDTRYGADTQYF. The CDR3 DNA reads as TGTGCCAGCAGTGACACCCGCTACGGGGCAGATACGCAGTATTTT.